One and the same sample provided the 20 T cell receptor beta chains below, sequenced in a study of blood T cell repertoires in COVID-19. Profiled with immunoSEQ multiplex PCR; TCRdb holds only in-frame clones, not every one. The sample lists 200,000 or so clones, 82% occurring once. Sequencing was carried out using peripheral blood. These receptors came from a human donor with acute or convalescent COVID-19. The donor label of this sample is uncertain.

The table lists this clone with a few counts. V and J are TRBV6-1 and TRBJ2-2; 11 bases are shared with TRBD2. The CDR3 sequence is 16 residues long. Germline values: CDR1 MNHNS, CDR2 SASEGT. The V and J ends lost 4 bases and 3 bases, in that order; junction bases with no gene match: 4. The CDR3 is CASSALAGDDTGELFF. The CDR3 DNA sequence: TGTGCCAGCAGTGCACTAGCGGGAGACGACACCGGGGAGCTGTTTTTT.

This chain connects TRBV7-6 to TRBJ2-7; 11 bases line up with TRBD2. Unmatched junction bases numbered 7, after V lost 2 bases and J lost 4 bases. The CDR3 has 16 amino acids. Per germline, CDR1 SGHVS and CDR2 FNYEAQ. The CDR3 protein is CASSLSGTSGGYEQYF. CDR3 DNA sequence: TGTGCCAGCAGCTTATCCGGGACTAGCGGAGGGTACGAGCAGTACTTC.

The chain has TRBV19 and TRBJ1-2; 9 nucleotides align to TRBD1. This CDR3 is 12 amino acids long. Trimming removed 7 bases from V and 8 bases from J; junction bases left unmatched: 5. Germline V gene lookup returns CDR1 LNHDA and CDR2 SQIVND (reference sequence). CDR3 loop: CASTGTGRGYTF. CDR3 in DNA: TGTGCCAGTACCGGGACAGGGAGGGGCTACACCTTC.

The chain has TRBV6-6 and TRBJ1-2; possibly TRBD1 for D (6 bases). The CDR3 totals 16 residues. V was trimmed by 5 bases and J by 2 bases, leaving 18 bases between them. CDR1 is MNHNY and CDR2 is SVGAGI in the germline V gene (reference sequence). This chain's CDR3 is CASSQPTGLGNYGYTF. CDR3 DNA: TGTGCCAGCAGTCAACCAACAGGGTTGGGAAACTATGGCTACACCTTC.

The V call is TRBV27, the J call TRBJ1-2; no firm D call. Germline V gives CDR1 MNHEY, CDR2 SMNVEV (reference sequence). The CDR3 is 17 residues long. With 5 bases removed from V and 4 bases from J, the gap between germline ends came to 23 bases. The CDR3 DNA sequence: TGTGCCAGCAGTCCTCTCCCCGCCGTACTGCCAACCTATGGCTACACCTTC. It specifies CASSPLPAVLPTYGYTF.

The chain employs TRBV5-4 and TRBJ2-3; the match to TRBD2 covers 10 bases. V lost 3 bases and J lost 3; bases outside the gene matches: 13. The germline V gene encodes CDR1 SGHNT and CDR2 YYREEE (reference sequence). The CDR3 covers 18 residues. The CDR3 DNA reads TGTGCCAGCAGCTCCTCCTTATTAGCGGGAGGTGGAACAGATACGCAGTATTTT. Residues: CASSSSLLAGGGTDTQYF. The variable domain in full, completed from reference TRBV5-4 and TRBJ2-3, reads ETGVTQSPTHLIKTRGQQVTLRCSSQSGHNTVSWYQQALGQGPQFIFQYYREEENGRGNFPPRFSGLQFPNYSSELNVNALELDDSALYLCASSSSLLAGGGTDTQYFGPGTRLTVL.

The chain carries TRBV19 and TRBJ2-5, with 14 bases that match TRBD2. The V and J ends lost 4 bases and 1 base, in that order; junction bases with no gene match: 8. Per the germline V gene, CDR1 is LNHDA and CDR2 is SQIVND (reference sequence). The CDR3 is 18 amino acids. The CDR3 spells CASSKGGLAGVGQETQYF. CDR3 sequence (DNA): TGTGCCAGTAGTAAGGGGGGACTAGCGGGAGTCGGCCAAGAGACCCAGTACTTC.

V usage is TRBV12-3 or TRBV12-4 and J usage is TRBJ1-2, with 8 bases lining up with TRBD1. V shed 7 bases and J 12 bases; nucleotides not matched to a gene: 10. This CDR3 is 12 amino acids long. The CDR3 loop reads CASTPRQGAHTF. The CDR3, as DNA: TGTGCCAGCACCCCAAGGCAGGGGGCTCACACCTTC.

Here the CDR3 reads CASSEGTFYGYTF. DNA of the CDR3: TGTGCCAGCAGTGAAGGGACATTTTATGGCTACACCTTC. The rearrangement links TRBV6-1 to TRBJ1-2; D is perhaps TRBD1 (5 bases). In germline, CDR1 is MNHNS, CDR2 SASEGT. Between the trimmed V and J ends, which lost 1 base and 5 bases, there was a span of 8 bases. The CDR3 contains 13 residues.

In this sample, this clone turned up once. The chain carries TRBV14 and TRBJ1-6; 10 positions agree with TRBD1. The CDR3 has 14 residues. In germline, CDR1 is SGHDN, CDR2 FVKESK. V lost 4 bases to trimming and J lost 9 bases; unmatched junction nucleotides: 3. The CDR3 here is CASSRQGAGSPLHF. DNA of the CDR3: TGTGCCAGCAGCCGACAGGGGGCTGGTTCACCCCTCCACTTT.

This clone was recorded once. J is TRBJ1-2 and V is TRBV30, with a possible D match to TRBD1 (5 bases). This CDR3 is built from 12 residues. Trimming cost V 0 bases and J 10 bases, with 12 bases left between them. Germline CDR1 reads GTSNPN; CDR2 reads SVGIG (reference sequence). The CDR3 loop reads CAWSVQDKAYTF. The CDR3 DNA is TGTGCCTGGAGTGTACAGGACAAAGCCTACACCTTC.

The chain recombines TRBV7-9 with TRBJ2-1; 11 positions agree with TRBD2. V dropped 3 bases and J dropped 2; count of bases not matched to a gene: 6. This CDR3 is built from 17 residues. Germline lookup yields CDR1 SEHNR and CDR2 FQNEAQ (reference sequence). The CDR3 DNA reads TGTGCCAGCAGCTTTCCGACTAGCGGGACCGCCTACAATGAGCAGTTCTTC. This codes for CASSFPTSGTAYNEQFF.

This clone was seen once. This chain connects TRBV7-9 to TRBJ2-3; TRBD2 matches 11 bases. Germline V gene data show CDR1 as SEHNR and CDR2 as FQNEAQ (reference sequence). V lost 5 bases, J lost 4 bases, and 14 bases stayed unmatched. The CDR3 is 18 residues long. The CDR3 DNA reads TGTGCCAGCAGCAATGGACTAGCGGGCCGAGGCCGGCCAGATACGCAGTATTTT. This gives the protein CASSNGLAGRGRPDTQYF.

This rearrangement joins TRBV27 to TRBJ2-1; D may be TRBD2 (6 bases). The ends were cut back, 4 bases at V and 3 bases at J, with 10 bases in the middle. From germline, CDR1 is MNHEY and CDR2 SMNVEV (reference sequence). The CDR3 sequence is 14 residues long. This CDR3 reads CASSWAGNYNEQFF. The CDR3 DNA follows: TGTGCCAGCAGTTGGGCGGGAAACTACAATGAGCAGTTCTTC.

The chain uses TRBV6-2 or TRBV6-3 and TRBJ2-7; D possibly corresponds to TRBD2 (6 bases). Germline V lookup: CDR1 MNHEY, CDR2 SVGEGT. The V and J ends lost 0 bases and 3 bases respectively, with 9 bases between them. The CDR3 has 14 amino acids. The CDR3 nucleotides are TGTGCCAGCAGTTACTCGGGACTCTTCTACGAGCAGTACTTC. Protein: CASSYSGLFYEQYF.

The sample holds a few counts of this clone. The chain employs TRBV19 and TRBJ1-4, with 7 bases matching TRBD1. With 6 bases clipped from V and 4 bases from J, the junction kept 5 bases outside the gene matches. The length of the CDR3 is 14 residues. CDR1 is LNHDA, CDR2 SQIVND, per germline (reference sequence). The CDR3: CASRDRPFNEKLFF. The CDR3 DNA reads TGTGCCAGTAGGGACAGGCCGTTTAATGAAAAACTGTTTTTT.

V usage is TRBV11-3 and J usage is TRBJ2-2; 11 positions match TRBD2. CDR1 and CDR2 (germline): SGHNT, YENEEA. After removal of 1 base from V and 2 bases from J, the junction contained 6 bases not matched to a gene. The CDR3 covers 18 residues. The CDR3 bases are TGTGCCAGCAGCTTAGGCAAGACTAGCGGGACAAACACCGGGGAGCTGTTTTTT. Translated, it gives CASSLGKTSGTNTGELFF.

The CDR3 region has the DNA TGTGCCAGCAGTTACTCGAGCGGGTACGGGACGGGCGAGCAGTACTTC. Its protein is CASSYSSGYGTGEQYF. V gene TRBV6-5 combines with J gene TRBJ2-7; TRBD2 might be the D (6 bases). Looked up from germline, CDR1 is MNHEY and CDR2 is SVGAGI. There are 16 residues in the CDR3. The V gene lost 0 bases and the J gene lost 6 bases, with 18 bases spanning the gap.

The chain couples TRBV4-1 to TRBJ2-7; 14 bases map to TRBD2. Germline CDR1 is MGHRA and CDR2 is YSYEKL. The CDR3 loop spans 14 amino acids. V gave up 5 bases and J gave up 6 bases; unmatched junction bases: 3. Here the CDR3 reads CASSLGLAGAEQYF. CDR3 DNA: TGCGCCAGCAGCTTGGGACTAGCGGGAGCCGAGCAGTACTTC.

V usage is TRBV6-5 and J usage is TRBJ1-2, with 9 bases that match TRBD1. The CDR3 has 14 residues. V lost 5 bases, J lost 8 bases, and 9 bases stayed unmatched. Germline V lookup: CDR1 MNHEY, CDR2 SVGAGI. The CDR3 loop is CASSPGTGFWGYTF. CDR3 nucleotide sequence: TGTGCCAGCAGTCCCGGGACAGGGTTCTGGGGCTACACCTTC.